Included here is one T cell receptor (beta chain) sequence, with context. Its target is not known. The sample belongs to a study of cytomegalovirus exposure and HLA in healthy donors. Findings of the study overall: Later analysis associated a missense DCLRE1C variant with TCR beta V- and J-gene trimming.

Both 60 Vbeta primers and 13 Jbeta primers went into the PCR. Sequenced by immunoSEQ multiplex PCR; TCRdb stores in-frame clones only, minus some. The sample has about 80,000 clones, about 80% seen once; the top ten hold 32%. From germline, CDR1 is SGHRS and CDR2 YFSETQ. CDR3 length: 17 amino acids. The germline V and J ends were trimmed by 0 bases and 2 bases, with 16 bases remaining between them. Sample: PBMCs. V and J are TRBV5-1 and TRBJ2-3, with D tentatively TRBD2 (7 bases). This TCR derives from a middle-aged man in good health and CMV-seropositive. The CDR3 region has the DNA TGCGCCAGCAGCTTGGAAAGTCGGGGGGCTGACACAGATACGCAGTATTTT. Residues: CASSLESRGADTDTQYF.